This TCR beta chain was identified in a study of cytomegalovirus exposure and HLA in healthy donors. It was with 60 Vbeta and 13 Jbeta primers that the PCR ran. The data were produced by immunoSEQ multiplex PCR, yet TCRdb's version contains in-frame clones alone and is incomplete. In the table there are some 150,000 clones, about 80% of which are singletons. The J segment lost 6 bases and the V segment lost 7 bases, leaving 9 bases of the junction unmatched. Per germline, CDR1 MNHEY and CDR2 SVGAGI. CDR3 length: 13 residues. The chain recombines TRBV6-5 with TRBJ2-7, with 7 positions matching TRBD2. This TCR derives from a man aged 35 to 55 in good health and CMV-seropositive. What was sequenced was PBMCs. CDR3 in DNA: TGTGCCAGCACCAACTGGGGGGGGGTCGAGCAGTACTTC. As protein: CASTNWGGVEQYF.